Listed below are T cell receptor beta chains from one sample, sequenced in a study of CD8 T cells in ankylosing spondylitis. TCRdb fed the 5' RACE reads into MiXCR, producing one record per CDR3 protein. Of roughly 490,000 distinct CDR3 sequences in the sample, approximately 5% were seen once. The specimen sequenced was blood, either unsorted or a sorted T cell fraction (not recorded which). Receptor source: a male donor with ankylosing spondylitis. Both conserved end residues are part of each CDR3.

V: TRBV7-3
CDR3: CASSSGRGFGYNEQFF

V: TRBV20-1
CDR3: CSARVTSGRVNEQFF

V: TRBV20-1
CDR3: CSAKTSGGAKSYTF

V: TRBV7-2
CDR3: CASSSTGPSISLHF

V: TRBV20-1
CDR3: CSVSGYGYTF

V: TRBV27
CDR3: CASSLLGVNQPQHF

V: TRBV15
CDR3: CATFPWGQGSRGDTQYF

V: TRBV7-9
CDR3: CASSGAYEQYF

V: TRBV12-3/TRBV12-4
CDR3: CASNPPVVYEQFF

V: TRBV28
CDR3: CASSLIARGYEQYF

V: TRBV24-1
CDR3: CATSDPGTGVVEQFF

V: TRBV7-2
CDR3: CASRNRGGTGELFF

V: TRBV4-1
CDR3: CASSLFRDSNQPQHF

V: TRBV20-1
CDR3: CSAIDTPYEQYF

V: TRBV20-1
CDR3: CSARVARGYEQYF

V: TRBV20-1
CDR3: CSAREREKAFF

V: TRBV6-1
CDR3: CASSREGGAKNIQYF

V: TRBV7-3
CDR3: CASSKESTDTQYF

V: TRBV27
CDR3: CASSLRDRAGNEQFF

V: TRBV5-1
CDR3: CASSFQGQLSYNEQFF

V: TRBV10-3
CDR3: CAITWDRENGYTF

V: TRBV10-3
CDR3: CAISASTGISYEQYF

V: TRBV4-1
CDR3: CASSQDGRDGSYEQYF

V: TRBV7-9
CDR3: CASSLWPSRDGNTIYF

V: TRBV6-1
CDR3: CASRSYRVSGGYTF

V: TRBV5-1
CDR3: CASSLESGGEETQYF

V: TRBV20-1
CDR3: CSARDGGFHNEQFF

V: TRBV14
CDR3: CASSKDVQGLHQPQHF

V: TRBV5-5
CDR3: CASSLALISGRGDTQYF

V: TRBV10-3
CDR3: CAISPRLAGRGETQYF

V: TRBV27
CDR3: CASSFRDRGLEQYF

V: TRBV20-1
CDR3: CSSRQPYSNQPQHF

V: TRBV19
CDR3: CASSIVQGGPGTDTQYF

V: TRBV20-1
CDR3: CSARPLGTGNYGYTF

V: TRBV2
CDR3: CASSYLLRDRAHGYTF

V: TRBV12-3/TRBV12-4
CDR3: CASSFPGQPAHEAFF

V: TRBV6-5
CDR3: CASSTLTGELFF

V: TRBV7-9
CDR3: CASSLGRAGNEQFF

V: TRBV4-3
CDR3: CASSQEPGQRNYGYTF

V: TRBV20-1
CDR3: CSARDPAGNTDTQYF

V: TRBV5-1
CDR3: CASSLGQGGHEQYF

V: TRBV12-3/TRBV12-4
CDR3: CASSLGGGVREQYF

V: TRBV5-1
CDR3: CASSLLAGRDSGYTF

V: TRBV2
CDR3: CASSGTGGSYEQYF

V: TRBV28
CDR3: CASRKYRGAPYEQYF

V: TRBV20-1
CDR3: CSARAGSSVAGVRNEQFF

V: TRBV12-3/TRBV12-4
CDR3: CASSPSPSEQYF

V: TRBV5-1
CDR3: CASSWAGTSLHNEQFF

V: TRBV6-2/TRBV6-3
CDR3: CATHETGKAFF